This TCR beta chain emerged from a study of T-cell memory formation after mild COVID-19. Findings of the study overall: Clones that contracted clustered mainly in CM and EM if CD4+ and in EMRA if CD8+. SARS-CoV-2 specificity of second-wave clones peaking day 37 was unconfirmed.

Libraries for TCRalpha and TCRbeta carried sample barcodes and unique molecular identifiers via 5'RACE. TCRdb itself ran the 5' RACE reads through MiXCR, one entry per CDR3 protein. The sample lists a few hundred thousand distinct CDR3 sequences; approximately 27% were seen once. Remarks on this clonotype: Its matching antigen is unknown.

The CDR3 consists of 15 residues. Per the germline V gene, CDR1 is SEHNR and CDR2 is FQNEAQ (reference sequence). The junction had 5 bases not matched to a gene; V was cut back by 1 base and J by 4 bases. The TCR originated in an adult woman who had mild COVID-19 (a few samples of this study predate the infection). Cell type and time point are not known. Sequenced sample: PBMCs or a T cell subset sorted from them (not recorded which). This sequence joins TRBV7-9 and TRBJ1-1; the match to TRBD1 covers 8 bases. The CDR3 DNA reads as TGTGCCAGCAGCTTAGGGGCAGGGGGCGTCACTGAAGCTTTCTTT. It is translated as CASSLGAGGVTEAFF.